The 32 T cell receptor beta chains below were found in one sample sequenced in a study of Tregs in tolerant kidney transplant recipients. Here immunoSEQ multiplex PCR was the method, and the copy in TCRdb shows in-frame clones only, minus some. The table lists 25,000 to 35,000 clones. The nonmyeloablative bone marrow transplants came from related graft donors, with transient mixed chimerism. The material was CD4+ T cells from blood (PBMCs), obtained 24 months after the transplant. These receptors originate from a human patient who received a combined kidney and bone marrow transplant. Certain T cells may be donor cells from the graft.

About this clone: The read gets to within 3 residues of the CDR3 end, and the germline J gene fills in the rest. V usage is TRBV5-5 and J usage is TRBJ1-1; the D gene is possibly TRBD1 (6 bases). The CDR3 is 15 amino acids. V lost 0 bases, J lost 2 bases, and 11 bases lay in between. Germline V gene data show CDR1 as SGHKS and CDR2 as YYEKEE (reference sequence). CDR3 amino acids: CASSLVPGANTEAFF. Incomplete CDR3 DNA: TGTGCCAGCAGCTTGGTTCCAGGGGCTAACACTGAA.

With respect to this clone: The observed sequence ends 3 residues before the CDR3 terminus, with the missing tail filled in from the germline J gene. The chain links TRBV30 to TRBJ1-5; TRBD1 might be the D (5 bases). CDR1 and CDR2 (germline): GTSNPN, SVGIG (reference sequence). V was pared by 1 base and J by 6 bases, with 7 bases between. The CDR3 consists of 12 residues. The CDR3 sequence is CAWSAGGQPQHF. Incomplete CDR3 DNA: TGTGCCTGGAGTGCGGGGGGTCAGCCC.

To note about this clone: The sequenced fragment ends 3 residues before the CDR3 boundary, so the rest is inferred from the germline J gene. The chain recombines TRBV5-1 with TRBJ2-7; D might be TRBD1 (5 bases). CDR3 length: 17 amino acids. Germline V gene data show CDR1 as SGHRS and CDR2 as YFSETQ. The germline V and J ends were trimmed by 2 bases and 2 bases, with 20 bases remaining between them. CDR3 DNA (partial): TGCGCCAGCAGCTTAGAGATCCGGGCCAAGGACACCTACGAG. Translation gives CASSLEIRAKDTYE. The whole CDR3 is CASSLEIRAKDTYEQYF.

To note about this clone: The read ends 3 residues shy of where the CDR3 ends; the end is completed using the germline J gene. The V call is TRBV5-5, the J call TRBJ2-1, with D possibly matching TRBD1 (5 bases). V was trimmed by 4 bases and J by 9 bases, leaving 17 bases between them. Germline CDR1 SGHKS, CDR2 YYEKEE (reference sequence). The CDR3 is 14 amino acids. Incomplete CDR3 DNA: TGTGCCAGCAGCCTGGAGACAGCCTGGGGTGAG. It translates to CASSLETAWGE. The CDR3 in its entirety is CASSLETAWGEQFF.

Points on this clone: The missing CDR3 end, 3 residues past where the read stops, is filled in from the germline J gene. The chain links TRBV5-1 to TRBJ2-3; 7 bases line up with TRBD2. Germline-derived CDR1 and CDR2 are SGHRS and YFSETQ. The CDR3 has 15 amino acids. The V and J ends lost 4 bases and 2 bases, in that order; junction bases with no gene match: 7. The CDR3 loop is CASSGRDYHTDTQYF. The sequenced part of the CDR3 DNA is TGCGCCAGCAGCGGACGGGACTACCACACAGATACG.

Notes on this clone: The CDR3 goes on 3 residues after the read ends, and that part is filled in from the germline J gene. The V and J genes are TRBV10-1 and TRBJ1-1, with TRBD1 as a possible D gene (5 bases). The CDR3 runs 14 residues. The germline V and J ends were trimmed by 4 bases and 0 bases, with 9 bases remaining between them. Per the germline V gene, CDR1 is WNHNN and CDR2 is SYGVQD (reference sequence). CDR3 region: CASSAGRMNTEAFF. The covered CDR3 bases are TGCGCCAGCAGTGCAGGGAGGATGAACACTGAA.

This CDR3 is CASIARGAGELFF. Partial CDR3 DNA: TGTGCCAGTATCGCCAGGGGCGCCGGGGAG. The chain employs TRBV19 and TRBJ2-2; D might be TRBD1 (6 bases). The observed sequence ends 3 residues before the CDR3 terminus, with the missing tail filled in from the germline J gene. V dropped 7 bases and J dropped 6 bases, with 12 bases sitting between them. The CDR3 covers 13 residues. CDR1 LNHDA and CDR2 SQIVND come from the germline V gene (reference sequence).

As concerns this clone: The CDR3 end lies 3 residues beyond the end of the read and is filled in from the germline J gene. This sequence joins TRBV6-1 and TRBJ1-4; D is unresolved. Trimming took 2 bases from V and 5 from J, leaving 12 bases between them. Germline values: CDR1 MNHNS, CDR2 SASEGT. This CDR3 has 15 amino acids. This CDR3 reads CASSELPTQNEKLFF. The sequenced part of the CDR3 DNA is TGTGCCAGCAGTGAACTCCCCACGCAGAATGAAAAA.

This CDR3 is CSAQGQGEVTGELFF. Partial CDR3 DNA: TGCAGTGCCCAGGGACAGGGTGAGGTAACCGGGGAG. The gene calls are TRBV20-1 and TRBJ2-2; 9 bases align to TRBD1. The CDR3 extends 3 residues past the end of the read, so its final part is completed from the germline J gene. From germline, CDR1 is DFQATT and CDR2 SNEGSKA (reference sequence). The CDR3 contains 15 residues. V lost 6 bases, J lost 5 bases, and 10 bases stayed unmatched.

As concerns this clone: The read ends 3 residues before the CDR3 terminus; that terminus is restored from the germline J gene. This rearrangement joins TRBV7-2 to TRBJ2-7, with D tentatively TRBD1 (6 bases). The V gene's germline CDR1 is SGHTA and CDR2 FQGNSA. Trimming pared 0 bases from V and 6 bases from J, leaving 15 bases between. The CDR3 has 15 amino acids. CDR3 sequence reads: CASSLASGGESEQYF. Partial CDR3 DNA: TGTGCCAGCAGCTTAGCTTCTGGGGGCGAGAGCGAG.

Turning to this clone: The DNA ends 3 residues before the CDR3 does, and the rest of the CDR3 is filled in from the germline J gene. V gene TRBV2 combines with J gene TRBJ1-1; no firm D call. Germline assignment: CDR1 SNHLY and CDR2 FYNNEI. V shed 6 bases and J shed 3 bases, with 11 bases lying between them. The length of the CDR3 is 13 residues. Partial CDR3 DNA: TGTGCCAGCAGAACCGAGGTGGACACTGAA. Translation gives CASRTEVDTE. The CDR3 reads in full as CASRTEVDTEAFF.

A note on this clone: The read terminates 3 residues ahead of where the CDR3 ends, so the germline J gene completes it. The V gene is TRBV20-1, the J gene TRBJ1-1, with D uncertain. In germline, CDR1 is DFQATT, CDR2 SNEGSKA (reference sequence). Trimming cost V 1 base and J 2 bases, with 8 bases left between them. There are 13 residues in the CDR3. The CDR3 spells CSARGFSNTEAFF. CDR3 DNA (partial): TGCAGTGCTAGAGGGTTCAGTAACACTGAA.

Comments on this clone: The CDR3 end lies 3 residues beyond the end of the read and is filled in from the germline J gene. This chain links TRBV5-5 with TRBJ2-1, with 10 bases that match TRBD2. The CDR3 runs 15 residues. V shed 4 bases, J shed 6 bases, and the junction held 7 bases outside the gene matches. Germline V lookup: CDR1 SGHKS, CDR2 YYEKEE (reference sequence). CDR3 loop: CASSAIAGGVNEQFF. CDR3 bases read: TGTGCCAGCAGCGCAATAGCGGGAGGAGTCAATGAG.

Turning to this clone: The read halts 3 residues ahead of the CDR3 end, with the missing end drawn from the germline J gene. The chain recombines TRBV18 with TRBJ2-7; 12 nucleotides agree with TRBD2. Looked up from germline, CDR1 is KGHSH and CDR2 is LQKENI. This CDR3 spans 16 amino acids. The ends lost 3 bases at V and 4 bases at J; junction bases unmatched: 7. CDR3 bases read: TGTGCCAGCTCACCGTCCGGGACTAGCGGGTCGTACGAG. Amino acids: CASSPSGTSGSYE. The full CDR3 protein reads CASSPSGTSGSYEQYF.

The CDR3 bases that were read are TGTGCCAGCAATCATGGACAGGCTCCCACCGGGGAG. As protein: CASNHGQAPTGE. The entire CDR3 sequence reads CASNHGQAPTGELFF. The chain recombines TRBV7-8 with TRBJ2-2; TRBD1 matches at 7 bases. Read sequence stops 3 residues before the CDR3 end, and the germline J gene provides the missing end. V trimming: 7 bases; J trimming: 4 bases; junction bases outside the gene matches: 9. The CDR3 sequence is 15 residues long. Germline-derived CDR1 and CDR2 are SGHVS and FQNEAQ.

As concerns this clone: Sequencing ends 3 residues short of the CDR3 end; the germline J gene provides the rest. The rearrangement joins TRBV28 to TRBJ2-6; the match to TRBD1 covers 8 bases. V trimming: 4 bases; J trimming: 1 base; junction bases outside the gene matches: 12. The CDR3 is made up of 19 amino acids. The germline V gene encodes CDR1 MDHEN and CDR2 SYDVKM. The DNA read from the CDR3 is TGTGCCAGCAGTTCATGGACAGGGAGGTCCCGGTCTGGGGCCAACGTC. This encodes CASSSWTGRSRSGANV. The full-length CDR3 reads as CASSSWTGRSRSGANVLTF.

The sequenced CDR3 bases are TGTGCCAGCAGCTGGGGCCAGCGTACG. It is translated as CASSWGQRT. The CDR3 in full is CASSWGQRTQYF. The chain joins TRBV7-2 to TRBJ2-3; TRBD1 is a possible D gene (5 bases). The DNA ends 3 residues before the CDR3 does, and the rest of the CDR3 is filled in from the germline J gene. V lost 4 bases and J lost 8, with 10 bases in between. The CDR3 sequence is 12 residues long. The germline V gene has CDR1 SGHTA and CDR2 FQGNSA.

In regard to this clone: The read terminates 3 residues ahead of where the CDR3 ends, so the germline J gene completes it. This chain links TRBV18 with TRBJ1-5; tentatively, D is TRBD1 (6 bases). CDR1 is KGHSH, CDR2 LQKENI, per germline. The CDR3 runs 17 residues. Trimming left V 0 bases short and J 0 bases short, with 12 bases between. The CDR3 bases that were read are TGTGCCAGCTCACCACCGGGACACCCTTATAGCAATCAGCCC. Protein sequence: CASSPPGHPYSNQP. The entire CDR3 protein reads CASSPPGHPYSNQPQHF.

With regard to this clone: The read ends 3 residues shy of where the CDR3 ends; the end is completed using the germline J gene. This chain connects TRBV7-2 to TRBJ1-2; no reliable D call. This CDR3 contains 13 residues. Germline V lookup: CDR1 SGHTA, CDR2 FQGNSA. The CDR3 sequence is CASSPSGEGGYTF. The part of the CDR3 DNA that was read is TGTGCCAGCAGCCCAAGTGGAGAGGGCGGC.

This clone registers medium-sized by frequency. The CDR3 end lies 3 residues beyond the end of the read and is filled in from the germline J gene. The chain recombines TRBV30 with TRBJ2-1, with 9 bases identical to TRBD2. Germline V gene sequence: CDR1 GTSNPN, CDR2 SVGIG (reference sequence). V lost 3 bases to trimming and J lost 1 base; unmatched junction nucleotides: 7. The CDR3 runs 16 residues. The chain's CDR3 is CAWRGRLADSYNEQFF. The CDR3 DNA, read in part, is TGTGCCTGGAGAGGAAGACTAGCGGATTCCTACAATGAG.

Concerning this clone: The read terminates 3 residues before the CDR3 end, so the remaining end is supplied by the germline J gene. The chain carries TRBV19 and TRBJ1-1, with TRBD1 as a possible D gene (5 bases). The V end lost 7 bases, the J end lost 3 bases, and 12 bases lay between the germline ends. This CDR3 region has 13 residues. The germline V gene has CDR1 LNHDA and CDR2 SQIVND (reference sequence). The part of the CDR3 DNA that was read is TGTGCCAGTACCCCAGGAGGGGACACTGAA. Its translation: CASTPGGDTE. The CDR3 in its entirety is CASTPGGDTEAFF.

Comment on this clone: Coverage ceases 3 residues before the CDR3 finishes, and the germline J gene fills in the end. The rearrangement links TRBV4-2 to TRBJ2-7; D is possibly TRBD1 (6 bases). The CDR3 is 17 residues long. Germline lookup yields CDR1 LGHNA and CDR2 YNFKEQ. Trimming cost V 4 bases and J 1 base, with 20 bases left between them. The sequenced part of the CDR3 DNA is TGTGCCAGCAGCCCACGGAACCCGGGACATCGGTCCTACGAG. It translates to CASSPRNPGHRSYE. The full CDR3 sequence reads CASSPRNPGHRSYEQYF.

Points on this clone: The missing CDR3 end, 3 residues past where the read stops, is filled in from the germline J gene. The chain employs TRBV5-1 and TRBJ2-2, with TRBD2 identical over 11 bases. Germline V CDR1 and CDR2: SGHRS, YFSETQ. The V segment lost 4 bases and the J segment 1 base; nucleotides outside the gene matches: 6. The CDR3 has 17 amino acids. The covered CDR3 bases are TGCGCCAGCAGCATTGGACTAGCGGGTATGAACACCGGGGAG. This codes for CASSIGLAGMNTGE. The entire CDR3 reads CASSIGLAGMNTGELFF. Based on the CDR3 plus reference TRBV5-1 and TRBJ2-2, the full variable domain is KAGVTQTPRYLIKTRGQQVTLSCSPISGHRSVSWYQQTPGQGLQFLFEYFSETQRNKGNFPGRFSGRQFSNSRSEMNVSTLELGDSALYLCASSIGLAGMNTGELFFGEGSRLTVL.

On this clone: The read comes to an end 3 residues before the CDR3 does, leaving the germline J gene to fill in the end. This chain connects TRBV5-1 to TRBJ2-6; D may be TRBD1 (6 bases). This CDR3 has 15 amino acids. The V gene's germline CDR1 is SGHRS and CDR2 YFSETQ. V was trimmed by 4 bases and J by 2 bases, leaving 10 bases between them. CDR3: CASSVQGPGANVLTF. The covered CDR3 bases are TGCGCCAGCAGCGTACAGGGTCCTGGGGCCAACGTC.

About this clone: The read is 3 residues too short to cover the CDR3 end, so that end is filled in from the germline J gene. V is TRBV10-3 and J is TRBJ1-2, with TRBD1 matching over 7 bases. This CDR3 has 13 residues. CDR1 is ENHRY, CDR2 SYGVKD, per germline. V shed 2 bases, J shed 6 bases, and the junction held 3 bases outside the gene matches. CDR3 bases read: TGTGCCATCAGTGAGGACAGGGCAAATGGC. Protein product: CAISEDRANG. The whole CDR3 sequence is CAISEDRANGYTF.

Concerning this clone itself: The CDR3 is cut off 3 residues early in the read; its end comes from the germline J gene. The V call is TRBV2, the J call TRBJ1-3; D perhaps matches TRBD1 (5 bases). Germline-derived CDR1 and CDR2 are SNHLY and FYNNEI. V was pared by 2 bases and J by 0 bases, with 8 bases between. This CDR3 has 15 amino acids. The part of the CDR3 DNA that was read is TGTGCCAGCAGTGAACAGGGTGCCTCTGGAAACACC. This sequence encodes CASSEQGASGNT. The entire CDR3 protein reads CASSEQGASGNTIYF. Looking up the rest from reference TRBV2 and TRBJ1-3 gives the full variable domain: EPEVTQTPSHQVTQMGQEVILRCVPISNHLYFYWYRQILGQKVEFLVSFYNNEISEKSEIFDDQFSVERPDGSNFTLKIRSTKLEDSAMYFCASSEQGASGNTIYFGEGSWLTVV.

In the case of this clone: Read coverage stops 3 residues before the CDR3 terminus; the germline J gene supplies the remainder. V gene TRBV20-1 combines with J gene TRBJ2-1, with D perhaps TRBD2 (5 bases). Per germline, CDR1 DFQATT and CDR2 SNEGSKA (reference sequence). This CDR3 is 11 amino acids long. Trimming left V 5 bases short and J 8 bases short, with 10 bases between. CDR3 DNA (partial): TGCAGTGCTGGTAGCGTGCATGAG. This gives the protein CSAGSVHE. The complete CDR3 protein is CSAGSVHEQFF.

Concerning this clone: The observed sequence ends 3 residues before the CDR3 terminus, with the missing tail filled in from the germline J gene. The gene calls are TRBV30 and TRBJ1-4; possibly TRBD1 for D (5 bases). The CDR3 has 12 residues. Trimming left V 1 base short and J 6 bases short, with 6 bases between. Germline lookup yields CDR1 GTSNPN and CDR2 SVGIG (reference sequence). CDR3 DNA (partial): TGTGCCTGGAGTGAAGGGGATGAAAAA. Amino acids: CAWSEGDEK. The whole CDR3 is CAWSEGDEKLFF.

With regard to this clone: With the read ending 3 residues before the CDR3 end, the germline J gene is used to fill in that end. The rearrangement links TRBV7-8 to TRBJ2-2; 8 positions match TRBD2. The V gene's germline CDR1 is SGHVS and CDR2 FQNEAQ. With V trimmed by 4 bases and J by 0 bases, 7 bases remained unmatched. CDR3 length: 17 amino acids. The sequenced part of the CDR3 DNA is TGTGCCAGCAGCTCCGTTCCGGGAGGGGCGAACACCGGGGAG. As protein: CASSSVPGGANTGE. The full CDR3 sequence reads CASSSVPGGANTGELFF.

Worth noting for this clone: The CDR3 extends 3 residues past the end of the read, so its final part is completed from the germline J gene. This rearrangement joins TRBV3-1 (or the pseudogene TRBV3-2) to TRBJ1-4; D remains unclear. Germline V CDR1 and CDR2: LGHDT, YNNKEL (reference sequence). This CDR3 spans 13 amino acids. Partial CDR3 DNA: TGTGCCAGCAGCCAAGGTGATGGCGGGAGA. Its translation: CASSQGDGGR. The CDR3 reads in full as CASSQGDGGRLFF.

In regard to this clone: The CDR3 extends 3 residues past the end of the read, so its final part is completed from the germline J gene. The rearrangement uses TRBV19 and TRBJ2-2, with TRBD2 matching 7 bases. V shed 6 bases and J 3 bases; nucleotides not matched to a gene: 10. Germline V gene sequence: CDR1 LNHDA, CDR2 SQIVND (reference sequence). This CDR3 has 16 residues. Partial CDR3 DNA: TGTGCCAGTAGCGACCCCCCGGGACTATACACCGGGGAG. The encoded protein is CASSDPPGLYTGE. The entire CDR3 is CASSDPPGLYTGELFF.

On this clone itself: The CDR3 end lies 3 residues beyond the end of the read and is filled in from the germline J gene. The chain has TRBV18 and TRBJ2-7; a possible D gene is TRBD2 (5 bases). Germline CDR1 and CDR2: KGHSH and LQKENI. Trimming removed 5 bases at V and 3 bases at J, with 14 bases between. The CDR3 spans 14 residues. CDR3 bases read: TGTGCCAGCTCAACTAGTTTAGTTCTCTACGAG. Its translation: CASSTSLVLYE. The entire CDR3 sequence reads CASSTSLVLYEQYF. The full variable domain, with the rest looked up from reference TRBV18 and TRBJ2-7, is NAGVMQNPRHLVRRRGQEARLRCSPMKGHSHVYWYRQLPEEGLKFMVYLQKENIIDESGMPKERFSAEFPKEGPSILRIQQVVRGDSAAYFCASSTSLVLYEQYFGPGTRLTVT.